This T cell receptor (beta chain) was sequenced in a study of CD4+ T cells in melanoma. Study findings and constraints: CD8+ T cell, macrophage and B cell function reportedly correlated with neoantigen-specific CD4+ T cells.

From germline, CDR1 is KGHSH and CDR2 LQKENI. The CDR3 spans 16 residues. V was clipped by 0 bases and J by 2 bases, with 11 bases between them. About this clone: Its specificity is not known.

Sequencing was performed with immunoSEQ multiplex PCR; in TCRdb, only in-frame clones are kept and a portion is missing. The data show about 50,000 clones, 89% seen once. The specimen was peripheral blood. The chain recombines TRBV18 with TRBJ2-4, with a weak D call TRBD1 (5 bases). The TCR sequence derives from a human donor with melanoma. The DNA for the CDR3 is TGTGCCAGCTCACCACCCTTAGCAGGGCCCAAAAACATTCAGTACTTC. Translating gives CASSPPLAGPKNIQYF.